This T cell receptor (beta chain) emerged from a study of early T cells in non-severe SARS-CoV-2 infection (dated by TCRdb to 2020 to 2023). For the wider study: Because TCR sequencing relied on bulk RNA taken from unsorted whole blood, pairing of alpha and beta chains was not possible.

This clonotype has ten or more counts. The target of this receptor is not known. No clone much larger than this one lies a single base away; base qualities are absent. The receptor library was made with 5' RACE. Sequenced using a NextSeq 500. Unique molecular identifiers were attached to individual cDNA molecules in the TCR library protocol so that sequencing error and PCR bias could be corrected. TCR alpha and beta chains were both sequenced, and the abundances of alpha and beta sequences in each sample were closely correlated with each other. In the original analysis: Decombinator V4 was used to perform V gene, J gene and CDR3 annotation of TCR sequences. TCRs were defined as expanded if a significant change between any two time points was detected under a Poisson model with p below 0.0001. Abundances of TCRs were expressed as counts per million after normalisation to the total number of TCRs sequenced in each sample. TRAV1-2 paired with TRAJ12, TRAJ20 or TRAJ33 defined MAIT TCRs, while TRAV10 paired with TRAJ18 defined iNKT TCRs. VDJdb, accessed on 1 November 2021, was searched for TCRs annotated for CMV, EBV and SARS-CoV-2, and TCRs annotated for more than one antigen were excluded. TCRdb cleaned the public reads at Q25 with fastp, built clones with MiXCR and kept in-frame beta chains. Identical CDR3 proteins give one entry, which carries the most common genes and DNA. The V and J calls, along with clone size, are taken from TCRdb and not from the paper's own processing. The table for this sample lists around 44,000 distinct CDR3 sequences; around 9.5% of them were counted only once. 8% to 10% of the sample is taken by the ten largest.

Including the terminal cysteine and phenylalanine, the CDR3 comprises 15 residues. Of all the DNA, just the CDR3 is kept, 45 bases in frame from base 1. After removal of 5 bases from V and 2 bases from J, the junction retains 6 bases not matched to a gene. For CDR1 and CDR2, the germline V gene (reference sequence) lists LNHDA and SQIVND. Findings and caveats that apply to the study as a whole: VDJdb matching was skewed toward anti-spike CD8 responses and likely underestimated virus-specific expansions by missing private and CD4 specificities.

This was a case-control study nested in a cohort of healthcare workers in London, UK, who had nasopharyngeal swab PCR tests and blood samples taken every week. Healthcare workers were enrolled in the week of the UK lockdown, from 23 to 31 March 2020, and were followed every week for up to roughly 16 weeks. Recombination joined TRBV19 with TRBJ2-7; TRBD2 lines up with 10 middle nucleotides. Sequencing was carried out using whole blood. This receptor was taken from an adult who was a healthcare worker with PCR-confirmed SARS-CoV-2 infection or an uninfected control (not recorded which). The nucleotides are TGTGCCAGTAGTCCCCTAGCGGGAGCCGCCTACGAGCAGTACTTC. This encodes CASSPLAGAAYEQYF.